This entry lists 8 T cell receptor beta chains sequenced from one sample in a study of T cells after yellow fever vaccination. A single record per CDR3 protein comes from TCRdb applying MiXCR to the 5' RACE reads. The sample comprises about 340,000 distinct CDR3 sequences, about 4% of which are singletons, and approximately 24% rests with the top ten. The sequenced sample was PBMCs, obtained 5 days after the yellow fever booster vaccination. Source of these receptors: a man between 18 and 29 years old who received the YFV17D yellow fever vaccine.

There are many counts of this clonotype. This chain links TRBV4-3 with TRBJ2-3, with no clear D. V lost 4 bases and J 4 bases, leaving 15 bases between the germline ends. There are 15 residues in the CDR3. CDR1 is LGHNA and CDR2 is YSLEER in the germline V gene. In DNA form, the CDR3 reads TGCGCCAGCAGCCCCGGTGGCCTTGTCGCAGATACGCAGTATTTT. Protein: CASSPGGLVADTQYF.

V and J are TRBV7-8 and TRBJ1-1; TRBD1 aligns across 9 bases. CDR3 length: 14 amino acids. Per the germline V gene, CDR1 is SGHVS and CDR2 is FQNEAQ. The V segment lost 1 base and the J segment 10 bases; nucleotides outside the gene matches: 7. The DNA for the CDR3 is TGTGCCAGCAGCTTAGTCCGACAGGGGGATGGAGCTTTCTTT. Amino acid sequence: CASSLVRQGDGAFF.

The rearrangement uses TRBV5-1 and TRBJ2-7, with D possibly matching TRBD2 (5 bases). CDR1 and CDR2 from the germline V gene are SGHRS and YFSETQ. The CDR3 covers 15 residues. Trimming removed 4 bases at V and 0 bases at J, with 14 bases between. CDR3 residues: CASSPVLGSSYEQYF. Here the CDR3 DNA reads TGCGCCAGCAGCCCCGTCTTGGGGAGCTCCTACGAGCAGTACTTC.

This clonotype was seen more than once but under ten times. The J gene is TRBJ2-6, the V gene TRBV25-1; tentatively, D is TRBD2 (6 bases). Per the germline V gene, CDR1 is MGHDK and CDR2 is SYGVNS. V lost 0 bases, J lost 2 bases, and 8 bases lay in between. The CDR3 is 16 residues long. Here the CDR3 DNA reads TGTGCCAGCAGTGAATATACGGGAGCTGGGGCCAACGTCCTGACTTTC. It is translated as CASSEYTGAGANVLTF.

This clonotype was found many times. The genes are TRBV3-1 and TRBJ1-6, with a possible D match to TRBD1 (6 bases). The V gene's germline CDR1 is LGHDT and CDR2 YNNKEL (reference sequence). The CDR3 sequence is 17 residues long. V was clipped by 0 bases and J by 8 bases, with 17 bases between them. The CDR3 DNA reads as TGTGCCAGCAGCCAAGATCCGGGGGGCCCCGGGGATTCACCCCTCCACTTT. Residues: CASSQDPGGPGDSPLHF.

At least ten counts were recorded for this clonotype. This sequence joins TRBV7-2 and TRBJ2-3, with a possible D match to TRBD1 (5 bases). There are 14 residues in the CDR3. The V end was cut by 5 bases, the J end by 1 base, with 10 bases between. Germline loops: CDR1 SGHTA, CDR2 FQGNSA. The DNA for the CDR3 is TGTGCCAGCAGCCCATTAGGGGGCACAGATACGCAGTATTTT. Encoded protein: CASSPLGGTDTQYF.

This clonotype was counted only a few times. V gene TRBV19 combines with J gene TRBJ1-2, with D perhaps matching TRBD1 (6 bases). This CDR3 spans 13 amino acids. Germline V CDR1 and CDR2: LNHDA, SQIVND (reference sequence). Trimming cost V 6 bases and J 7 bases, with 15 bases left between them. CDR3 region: CASSRGGIAGYTF. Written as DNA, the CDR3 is TGTGCCAGTAGCAGGGGAGGGATTGCTGGCTACACCTTC. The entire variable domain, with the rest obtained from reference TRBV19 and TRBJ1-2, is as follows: DGGITQSPKYLFRKEGQNVTLSCEQNLNHDAMYWYRQDPGQGLRLIYYSQIVNDFQKGDIAEGYSVSREKKESFPLTVTSAQKNPTAFYLCASSRGGIAGYTFGSGTRLTVV.

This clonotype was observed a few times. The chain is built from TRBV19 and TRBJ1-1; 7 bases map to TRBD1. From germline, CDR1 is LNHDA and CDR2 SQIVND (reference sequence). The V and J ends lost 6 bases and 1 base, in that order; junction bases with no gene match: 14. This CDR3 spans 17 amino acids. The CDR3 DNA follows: TGTGCCAGTAGCTCCGGGACCAGGGGGACCGAGAACACTGAAGCTTTCTTT. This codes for CASSSGTRGTENTEAFF.